Described below is a single TCR beta chain sequence and its context. Antigen unknown. This specimen comes from a study of T-cell reconstitution after alpha-beta-depleted transplantation in children. Regarding the study as a whole: From newly produced T cells came most of the T-cell counts and diversity one year after transplant. After transplant, at about two months, alpha-beta T cells were reportedly derived from several hundred expanded graft clones. For some patients, TCRbeta diversity was high at day 60 because of recipient T cells and thymic progenitors that survived.

A library of TCRbeta sequences, prepared with unique molecular identifiers, was generated. One entry per CDR3 protein results from TCRdb running MiXCR on the PCR reads. The profile shows about 250,000 distinct CDR3 sequences, roughly a quarter of them singletons. This CDR3 is 15 amino acids long. V lost 4 bases and J lost 5, with 17 bases in between. Germline V gene lookup returns CDR1 SGHRS and CDR2 YFSETQ. V is TRBV5-1 and J is TRBJ2-3, with no clear D. Source: PBMCs, mostly from graft donor cells, taken 360 days after TCRalphabeta/CD19-depleted stem cell transplant. The receptor was isolated from a female patient aged 2-15 years who had a stem cell transplant for congenital amegakaryocytic thrombocytopenia, so the T cells may come from the graft donor. This CDR3 reads CASSLETLIGDTQYF. In nucleotides, the CDR3 is TGCGCCAGCAGCCTAGAGACACTTATCGGAGATACGCAGTATTTT.